The 30 T cell receptor beta chains given below trace back to one sample, sequenced in a study of neurological immune-mediated disorders. In TCRdb, the 5' RACE reads were re-called with MiXCR into one record per CDR3 protein. The sample gives 44,000 or so distinct CDR3 sequences, about 6.9% of which show up once; 0.55% to 0.65% is in the top ten. Sequenced sample: CD4+ T cells from blood. These receptors came from a woman in her 40s in good health.

In its sample, this clonotype was seen many times. The V call is TRBV6-1, the J call TRBJ2-3; TRBD1 aligns across 9 bases. The CDR3 runs 14 residues. With V trimmed by 7 bases and J by 6 bases, 8 bases remained unmatched. Germline CDR1 MNHNS, CDR2 SASEGT. The CDR3 loop is CASTKGQGRDTQYF. CDR3 in DNA: TGTGCCAGCACCAAGGGACAGGGAAGGGATACGCAGTATTTT.

This CDR3 is CASSQDRRQVLANEQFF. Written as DNA, the CDR3 is TGTGCCAGCAGCCAAGATAGGAGACAGGTTCTCGCCAATGAGCAGTTCTTC. This chain uses TRBV3-1 with TRBJ2-1, with TRBD1 as a possible D gene (6 bases). Trimming left V 0 bases short and J 6 bases short, with 18 bases between. The CDR3 contains 17 residues. CDR1 LGHDT and CDR2 YNNKEL come from the germline V gene (reference sequence).

This clonotype was counted many times. The chain recombines TRBV20-1 with TRBJ2-5; D is unclear. The V and J ends lost 6 bases and 5 bases respectively, with 13 bases between them. The germline CDR1 and CDR2 sequences are DFQATT and SNEGSKA (reference sequence). CDR3 length: 12 amino acids. The CDR3 loop reads CSANSNAETQYF. Here the CDR3 DNA reads TGCAGTGCCAATTCGAATGCTGAGACCCAGTACTTC.

Only a few counts were recorded for this clonotype. The chain uses TRBV12-3 or TRBV12-4 and TRBJ1-1; D is perhaps TRBD1 (6 bases). V was cut by 7 bases and J by 4 bases, with 16 bases left in between. There are 14 residues in the CDR3. This CDR3 reads CASTLRGGVTEAFF. The CDR3 DNA reads as TGTGCCAGCACCCTGAGGGGGGGGGTCACTGAAGCTTTCTTT.

This clonotype was picked up many times. The V and J genes are TRBV20-1 and TRBJ2-7; 7 nucleotides align to TRBD2. The CDR3 consists of 14 residues. CDR1 and CDR2 from the germline V gene are DFQATT and SNEGSKA (reference sequence). The ends lost 0 bases at V and 4 bases at J; junction bases unmatched: 6. This CDR3 is CSAREKEGLYEQYF. The CDR3 region has the DNA TGCAGTGCTAGAGAGAAGGAGGGACTATACGAGCAGTACTTC.

Many counts were recorded for this clonotype. The V call is TRBV20-1, the J call TRBJ2-2; TRBD1 aligns across 8 bases. In germline, CDR1 is DFQATT, CDR2 SNEGSKA (reference sequence). V lost 4 bases to trimming and J lost 4 bases; unmatched junction nucleotides: 8. The CDR3 has 15 amino acids. CDR3: CSATLGTGPTGELFF. CDR3 bases: TGCAGTGCTACCCTCGGGACAGGCCCCACCGGGGAGCTGTTTTTT.

Ten or more counts support this clonotype. V usage is TRBV5-7 and J usage is TRBJ2-1; a possible D gene is TRBD2 (6 bases). TRBV5-7 is reported as an ORF; its role is uncertain. The V end was cut by 4 bases, the J end by 0 bases, with 8 bases between. The CDR3 is made up of 14 amino acids. CDR3 sequence (DNA): TGTGCCAGCAGCCGGGAGAGCTCCTACAATGAGCAGTTCTTC. Its protein product is CASSRESSYNEQFF.

This clonotype was seen many times. This chain joins TRBV27 and TRBJ1-5; perhaps TRBD1 as D (6 bases). V was shortened by 3 bases and J by 4 bases, with 13 bases between the two germline ends. Germline-derived CDR1 and CDR2 are MNHEY and SMNVEV (reference sequence). This CDR3 comprises 15 residues. The CDR3 protein is CASSLTGGSNQPQHF. CDR3 DNA: TGTGCCAGCAGTTTGACCGGGGGCAGTAATCAGCCCCAGCATTTT.

This clonotype was observed many times. This rearrangement joins TRBV9 to TRBJ2-3, with D unresolved. The CDR3 has 13 residues. V lost 3 bases and J lost 3, with 8 bases in between. Germline V CDR1 and CDR2: SGDLS, YYNGEE. The DNA for the CDR3 is TGTGCCAGCAGCGAGCGAACGACAGATACGCAGTATTTT. It translates to CASSERTTDTQYF.

In its sample, this clonotype was seen many times. The chain carries TRBV5-1 and TRBJ2-7; TRBD2 matches 7 bases. After removal of 3 bases from V and 2 bases from J, the junction contained 11 bases not matched to a gene. Germline V CDR1 and CDR2: SGHRS, YFSETQ. CDR3 size: 16 residues. As DNA, the CDR3 is TGCGCCAGCAGCTCCGGTTGGAGCGGGACGGCCTACGAGCAGTACTTC. It translates to CASSSGWSGTAYEQYF.

This clonotype appeared many times. The V call is TRBV5-6, the J call TRBJ2-7, with TRBD2 as a possible D gene (5 bases). The CDR3 is made up of 17 amino acids. Germline-derived CDR1 and CDR2 are SGHDT and YYEEEE. V dropped 1 base and J dropped 7 bases, with 24 bases sitting between them. The CDR3 loop reads CASSLYGNPHGFGEQYF. CDR3 DNA: TGTGCCAGCAGCTTGTACGGGAATCCTCACGGGTTCGGAGAGCAGTACTTC.

This clonotype was found many times. The genes are TRBV10-3 and TRBJ2-3; tentatively, D is TRBD1 (7 bases). Between the trimmed V and J ends, which lost 5 bases and 7 bases, there was a span of 10 bases. The CDR3 loop spans 12 amino acids. Germline V gene lookup returns CDR1 ENHRY and CDR2 SYGVKD. Here the CDR3 reads CAISQGGNTQYF. DNA for the CDR3: TGTGCCATCAGTCAGGGGGGAAATACGCAGTATTTT.

This clonotype was observed many times. The chain recombines TRBV4-1 with TRBJ2-1; D remains unclear. Germline-derived CDR1 and CDR2 are MGHRA and YSYEKL. The CDR3 runs to 17 residues. The ends were cut back, 0 bases at V and 6 bases at J, with 18 bases in the middle. The DNA for the CDR3 is TGCGCCAGCAGCCAAGATAATAGTTTTGTGGGCGGCAATGAGCAGTTCTTC. It is translated as CASSQDNSFVGGNEQFF.

This clonotype was recorded at least ten times. The chain has TRBV28 and TRBJ2-4; tentative D call: TRBD2 (5 bases). The germline CDR1 and CDR2 sequences are MDHEN and SYDVKM. The V and J ends lost 6 bases and 0 bases respectively, with 6 bases between them. CDR3 size: 13 residues. The CDR3 protein is CASRRVAKNIQYF. The CDR3, as DNA: TGTGCCAGCAGGAGGGTAGCCAAAAACATTCAGTACTTC.

This clonotype was seen many times. V usage is TRBV6-2 or TRBV6-3 and J usage is TRBJ1-5; D unresolved. Germline V gene data show CDR1 as MNHEY and CDR2 as SVGEGT. Trimming left V 0 bases short and J 4 bases short, with 7 bases between. The CDR3 is 14 residues long. CDR3 bases: TGTGCCAGCAGTTACTCTCGGGCAAATCAGCCCCAGCATTTT. Its translation: CASSYSRANQPQHF.

This clonotype was counted many times. This chain links TRBV28 with TRBJ2-1, with 8 nucleotides matching TRBD2. The V gene's germline CDR1 is MDHEN and CDR2 SYDVKM. The CDR3 is 16 amino acids. The V and J ends lost 7 bases and 9 bases, in that order; junction bases with no gene match: 17. CDR3: CASTSPGGGEVTEQFF. The CDR3 DNA reads TGTGCCAGCACCTCCCCCGGGGGGGGGGAAGTCACTGAGCAGTTCTTC.

The chain recombines TRBV7-8 with TRBJ2-1; 10 bases align to TRBD2. Germline CDR1 SGHVS, CDR2 FQNEAQ. Trimming cost V 5 bases and J 4 bases; bases outside gene matches: 5. The CDR3 spans 15 residues. In DNA, the CDR3 is TGTGCCAGCAGCATCGAGCGGGAGGGTTACAATGAGCAGTTCTTC. The encoded protein is CASSIEREGYNEQFF.

This clonotype was detected many times. The chain is built from TRBV7-8 and TRBJ2-1; 12 bases map to TRBD2. The junction had 9 bases not matched to a gene; V was cut back by 4 bases and J by 8 bases. Germline assignment: CDR1 SGHVS and CDR2 FQNEAQ. The CDR3 extends over 16 amino acids. CDR3 region: CASSSPSGRAGDEQFF. The CDR3 DNA reads TGTGCCAGCAGCTCCCCTAGCGGGAGGGCCGGGGATGAGCAGTTCTTC.

This clonotype was detected ten times or more. CDR3 bases: TGCAGCGTTGAATATGGGACAGGGAAAGTTGAAGCTTTCTTT. This encodes CSVEYGTGKVEAFF. V is TRBV29-1 and J is TRBJ1-1, with 9 nucleotides matching TRBD1. The V segment lost 2 bases and the J segment 7 bases; nucleotides outside the gene matches: 8. This CDR3 spans 14 amino acids. Looked up from germline, CDR1 is SQVTM and CDR2 is ANQGSEA.

This clonotype was found many times. The V and J genes are TRBV9 and TRBJ1-2, with D unclear. Trimming took off 5 bases at V and 3 bases at J, with 17 bases between the two ends. The germline CDR1 and CDR2 sequences are SGDLS and YYNGEE. The CDR3 length is 15 residues. In nucleotides, the CDR3 is TGTGCCAGCAGTGACTCCCCACGGGCCCACTATGGCTACACCTTC. It yields the protein CASSDSPRAHYGYTF.

This clonotype was seen many times. The CDR3 DNA is TGTGCCAGCGCCAAGGGCGGTTTGAGCTCCTACGAGCAGTACTTC. This gives the protein CASAKGGLSSYEQYF. The chain carries TRBV6-2 or TRBV6-3 and TRBJ2-7; no clear D. The CDR3 covers 15 residues. The ends were cut back, 8 bases at V and 0 bases at J, with 17 bases in the middle. Germline V gives CDR1 MNHEY, CDR2 SVGEGT.

Ten or more counts support this clonotype. The CDR3 protein is CASSPPTDSGYTF. The CDR3 DNA sequence: TGTGCCAGCAGCCCTCCTACAGACAGTGGCTACACCTTC. The rearrangement uses TRBV6-5 and TRBJ1-2, with D tentatively TRBD1 (5 bases). The germline V gene encodes CDR1 MNHEY and CDR2 SVGAGI. The CDR3 covers 13 residues. The V end lost 6 bases, the J end lost 7 bases, and 15 bases lay between the germline ends.

Ten or more counts support this clonotype. V gene TRBV20-1 combines with J gene TRBJ1-2, with a tentative D call TRBD1 (6 bases). Per the germline V gene, CDR1 is DFQATT and CDR2 is SNEGSKA (reference sequence). The CDR3 length is 13 residues. This CDR3 is CRVQQGINYGYTF. The CDR3 DNA is TGCAGAGTACAGCAGGGGATTAACTATGGCTACACCTTC.

Ten or more counts support this clonotype. V usage is TRBV20-1 and J usage is TRBJ2-5, with 12 bases that match TRBD2. Germline V gene data show CDR1 as DFQATT and CDR2 as SNEGSKA (reference sequence). Trimming removed 5 bases from V and 5 bases from J; junction bases left unmatched: 9. The CDR3 runs to 15 residues. The DNA of the CDR3 is TGCAGTGCTCCCCGACTAGCGGGAGACAGGGAGACCCAGTACTTC. Its translation: CSAPRLAGDRETQYF.

This clonotype showed up many times. This sequence joins TRBV4-2 and TRBJ1-5, with 9 bases aligning to TRBD1. The CDR3 sequence is 13 residues long. The J segment lost 6 bases and the V segment lost 4 bases, leaving 1 base of the junction unmatched. Germline V gene lookup returns CDR1 LGHNA and CDR2 YNFKEQ. Here the CDR3 DNA reads TGTGCCAGCAGCCTGGGACAGGGTCAGCCCCAGCATTTT. This sequence encodes CASSLGQGQPQHF.

This clonotype was counted ten times or more. The genes are TRBV5-1 and TRBJ2-3; D unresolved. The V gene lost 4 bases and the J gene lost 3 bases, with 12 bases spanning the gap. Germline V gene data show CDR1 as SGHRS and CDR2 as YFSETQ. CDR3 length: 14 amino acids. The CDR3 DNA is TGCGCCAGCAGCCCAGAGGCCCGGACAGATACGCAGTATTTT. This codes for CASSPEARTDTQYF.

This clonotype has at least ten counts. This chain connects TRBV20-1 to TRBJ2-1; 10 bases match TRBD2. V shed 5 bases, J shed 6 bases, and the junction held 4 bases outside the gene matches. The germline V gene encodes CDR1 DFQATT and CDR2 SNEGSKA (reference sequence). CDR3 length: 13 residues. This CDR3 reads CSALAGGTNEQFF. The CDR3 coding sequence is TGCAGTGCTTTAGCGGGAGGAACCAATGAGCAGTTCTTC.

This clonotype has a count of ten or more. V usage is TRBV29-1 and J usage is TRBJ1-1; D call uncertain. There are 14 residues in the CDR3. Germline V gives CDR1 SQVTM, CDR2 ANQGSEA. The V end lost 4 bases, the J end lost 0 bases, and 12 bases lay between the germline ends. The CDR3 region has the DNA TGCAGCGTTGGCCCCCGGGCCCTGAACACTGAAGCTTTCTTT. Its translation is CSVGPRALNTEAFF.

The rearrangement uses TRBV28 and TRBJ2-7, with 10 bases fitting TRBD2. This CDR3 has 15 amino acids. Trimming took 6 bases from V and 4 from J; bases not matched to a gene: 9. Germline V gives CDR1 MDHEN, CDR2 SYDVKM. The CDR3 is CASSPPMTSGYEQYF. CDR3 in DNA: TGTGCCAGCAGCCCTCCTATGACTAGCGGGTACGAGCAGTACTTC. Supplemented by reference TRBV28 and TRBJ2-7, the full variable domain reads DVKVTQSSRYLVKRTGEKVFLECVQDMDHENMFWYRQDPGLGLRLIYFSYDVKMKEKGDIPEGYSVSREKKERFSLILESASTNQTSMYLCASSPPMTSGYEQYFGPGTRLTVT.

This clonotype was observed many times. The chain joins TRBV28 to TRBJ2-1; D may be TRBD1 or TRBD2 (5 bases each). Germline lookup yields CDR1 MDHEN and CDR2 SYDVKM. V was pared by 2 bases and J by 7 bases, with 9 bases between. The CDR3 length is 13 residues. Here the CDR3 reads CASSLGGGNEQFF. For the CDR3, the DNA is TGTGCCAGCAGTTTAGGTGGGGGAAATGAGCAGTTCTTC.